These 28 T cell receptor beta chains share one sample of origin, sequenced in a study of T cells of healthy individuals. Via MiXCR, TCRdb re-called the 5' RACE reads, giving one row per CDR3 protein. The profile shows some 39,000 distinct CDR3 sequences, approximately 4.9% of them singletons. All receptors come from a human donor in good health.

The V call is TRBV12-3 or TRBV12-4, the J call TRBJ2-7, with 14 positions matching TRBD2. The length of the CDR3 is 17 residues. Trimming removed 4 bases from V and 0 bases from J; junction bases left unmatched: 5. The CDR3 spells CASSSGTSGGHSYEQYF. CDR3 coding DNA: TGTGCCAGCAGTTCCGGGACTAGCGGGGGCCACTCCTACGAGCAGTACTTC.

This clonotype has a count of ten or more. The chain is built from TRBV15 and TRBJ2-6, with D maybe TRBD1 (6 bases). CDR1 and CDR2 from the germline V gene are LNHNV and YYDKDF (reference sequence). Trimming pared 4 bases from V and 0 bases from J, leaving 16 bases between. This CDR3 spans 18 amino acids. CDR3 sequence: CATSNTRQAISGANVLTF. Written as DNA, the CDR3 is TGTGCCACCAGCAACACAAGACAGGCCATCTCTGGGGCCAACGTCCTGACTTTC.

The rearrangement joins TRBV4-3 to TRBJ1-4; 10 bases are a match to TRBD1. Per germline, CDR1 LGHNA and CDR2 YSLEER. With V trimmed by 4 bases and J by 5 bases, 10 bases remained unmatched. The CDR3 totals 17 residues. The CDR3 protein is CASSPPYGTGANEKLFF. The DNA for the CDR3 is TGCGCCAGCAGCCCCCCCTACGGGACAGGGGCAAATGAAAAACTGTTTTTT.

This clonotype was observed many times. V usage is TRBV3-1 and J usage is TRBJ2-3; maybe TRBD1 (6 bases). Trimming removed 1 base from V and 3 bases from J, with 14 bases in between. The CDR3 is 16 amino acids. CDR1 and CDR2 (germline): LGHDT, YNNKEL (reference sequence). CDR3 region: CASSQAFTGSTDTQYF. CDR3 coding DNA: TGTGCCAGCAGCCAAGCCTTTACAGGGTCGACAGATACGCAGTATTTT.

As to this clonotype: The junction departs from the called germline gene at one end, perhaps through a read error. The chain employs TRBV7-9 and TRBJ1-3; no firm D call. Germline CDR1 and CDR2: SEHNR and FQNEAQ (reference sequence). The CDR3 has 18 residues. CDR3 sequence reads: CVSSLSPKIRSSGNTIYF. For the CDR3, the DNA is TGTGTCAGCAGCCTCTCTCCTAAAATAAGAAGCTCTGGAAACACCATATATTTT.

This clonotype was counted ten times or more. The gene calls are TRBV29-1 and TRBJ2-7, with D possibly being TRBD1 (6 bases). Germline lookup yields CDR1 SQVTM and CDR2 ANQGSEA. CDR3 size: 13 residues. V was trimmed by 5 bases and J by 0 bases, leaving 11 bases between them. The CDR3 DNA sequence: TGCAGCGTTCGGACGACAGGCTCCTACGAGCAGTACTTC. This codes for CSVRTTGSYEQYF.

In its sample, this clonotype was seen many times. The chain links TRBV7-2 to TRBJ2-1; D gene uncertain. With 1 base removed from V and 7 bases from J, the gap between germline ends came to 8 bases. The germline gives CDR1 SGHTA, CDR2 FQGNSA. The CDR3 has 13 amino acids. Here the CDR3 reads CASSLDAPNEQFF. For the CDR3, the DNA is TGTGCCAGCAGCTTAGACGCCCCAAATGAGCAGTTCTTC.

This clonotype was picked up many times. V and J are TRBV7-8 and TRBJ2-4; D is undetermined. Looked up from germline, CDR1 is SGHVS and CDR2 is FQNEAQ. The CDR3 loop spans 15 amino acids. V was cut by 2 bases and J by 1 base, with 9 bases left in between. CDR3: CASSLNVLAKNIQYF. In nucleotides, the CDR3 is TGTGCCAGCAGCTTAAATGTCCTGGCCAAAAACATTCAGTACTTC.

There are many counts of this clonotype. This sequence joins TRBV12-3 or TRBV12-4 and TRBJ2-1, with 8 bases that match TRBD2. V dropped 3 bases and J dropped 7; count of bases not matched to a gene: 11. The CDR3 runs to 16 residues. CDR3 sequence reads: CASSFRRGGRVNEQFF. In nucleotides, the CDR3 is TGTGCCAGCAGTTTTCGTCGGGGGGGCCGTGTAAATGAGCAGTTCTTC.

This clonotype was observed at least ten times. The gene calls are TRBV4-1 and TRBJ2-7, with TRBD2 matching over 8 bases. The ends lost 3 bases at V and 2 bases at J; junction bases unmatched: 6. The CDR3 is made up of 15 amino acids. CDR1 is MGHRA, CDR2 YSYEKL, per germline. CDR3 in DNA: TGCGCCAGCAGCCAGTGGGTAGCGGGAACCTACGAGCAGTACTTC. Its translation: CASSQWVAGTYEQYF.

This clonotype was recorded a few times. The chain couples TRBV29-1 to TRBJ2-2; D is tentatively TRBD1 or TRBD2 (5 bases each). Germline loops: CDR1 SQVTM, CDR2 ANQGSEA. V lost 3 bases, J lost 3 bases, and 11 bases lay in between. CDR3 length: 14 amino acids. CDR3 amino acids: CSVERGADTGELFF. The CDR3 DNA reads TGCAGCGTTGAGCGAGGGGCTGACACCGGGGAGCTGTTTTTT.

This clonotype was detected many times. V gene TRBV6-1 combines with J gene TRBJ2-1; 13 bases are a match to TRBD2. CDR3 length: 15 amino acids. With V trimmed by 4 bases and J by 8 bases, 5 bases remained unmatched. CDR1 and CDR2 from the germline V gene are MNHNS and SASEGT. The CDR3 region is CASSVLLAGGYEQFF. The CDR3 bases are TGTGCCAGCAGTGTCTTACTAGCGGGAGGGTATGAGCAGTTCTTC.

In this sample, this clonotype turned up many times. The chain joins TRBV10-1 to TRBJ2-2; possibly TRBD2 for D (7 bases). V was clipped by 0 bases and J by 6 bases, with 11 bases between them. This CDR3 spans 15 amino acids. Germline lookup yields CDR1 WNHNN and CDR2 SYGVQD (reference sequence). CDR3 sequence (DNA): TGCGCCAGCAGTGAGTCGGGAGGGGGTCCCGGGGAGCTGTTTTTT. Translating gives CASSESGGGPGELFF.

This clonotype was counted at least ten times. V and J are TRBV10-3 and TRBJ1-1; perhaps TRBD1 as D (5 bases). Germline CDR1 is ENHRY and CDR2 is SYGVKD. The CDR3 spans 12 residues. Trimming took 11 bases from V and 4 from J, leaving 14 bases between them. The CDR3 spells CAVGGKPTEAFF. In DNA, the CDR3 is TGTGCCGTGGGGGGGAAGCCCACTGAAGCTTTCTTT.

This clonotype was seen many times. The V call is TRBV11-2, the J call TRBJ1-2; unclear D gene. The V and J ends lost 1 base and 5 bases respectively, with 14 bases between them. Germline V lookup: CDR1 SGHAT, CDR2 FQNNGV. This CDR3 contains 15 residues. CDR3 DNA: TGTGCCAGCAGCTTAGGTCTTTCTGCAGAGTATGGCTACACCTTC. This gives the protein CASSLGLSAEYGYTF.

This clonotype was found a few times. V gene TRBV5-4 combines with J gene TRBJ2-3; 13 bases line up with TRBD2. CDR1 is SGHNT, CDR2 YYREEE, per germline (reference sequence). The CDR3 loop spans 14 amino acids. With 3 bases clipped from V and 7 bases from J, the junction kept 2 bases outside the gene matches. CDR3 sequence reads: CASSWTSGGHTQYF. For the CDR3, the DNA is TGTGCCAGCAGCTGGACTAGCGGGGGTCATACGCAGTATTTT.

This clonotype is medium-sized in the sample. The V call is TRBV3-1, the J call TRBJ2-6; D gene ambiguous. This CDR3 has 15 residues. Trimming removed 0 bases from V and 0 bases from J, with 3 bases in between. CDR1 and CDR2 (germline): LGHDT, YNNKEL (reference sequence). CDR3 residues: CASSQDSSGANVLTF. The CDR3 nucleotides read TGTGCCAGCAGCCAAGACAGCTCTGGGGCCAACGTCCTGACTTTC.

This clonotype was seen more than once but under ten times. The chain is built from TRBV18 and TRBJ2-7; TRBD1 agrees at 7 bases. This CDR3 has 15 residues. Unmatched junction bases numbered 6, after V lost 2 bases and J lost 2 bases. The V gene's germline CDR1 is KGHSH and CDR2 LQKENI. The DNA of the CDR3 is TGTGCCAGCTCACCAGACAGGGAGCCCCCCTACGAGCAGTACTTC. It yields the protein CASSPDREPPYEQYF.

This clonotype was counted between two and nine times. The CDR3 region has the DNA TGCGCCAGCAGGGGGTCACTAGCGGGGGTCGAAGAGCAGTACTTC. Protein product: CASRGSLAGVEEQYF. The chain uses TRBV5-1 and TRBJ2-7; 11 nucleotides match TRBD2. Germline loops: CDR1 SGHRS, CDR2 YFSETQ. The length of the CDR3 is 15 residues. V shed 5 bases and J 7 bases; nucleotides not matched to a gene: 11.

This clonotype appeared many times. The chain is built from TRBV7-9 and TRBJ2-1, with TRBD2 matching 14 bases. The CDR3 is 16 residues long. Germline V gene data show CDR1 as SEHNR and CDR2 as FQNEAQ (reference sequence). V dropped 1 base and J dropped 7; count of bases not matched to a gene: 3. CDR3 nucleotides: TGTGCCAGCAGCTTAGGACTAGCGGGGGGGCATAATGAGCAGTTCTTC. Its translation: CASSLGLAGGHNEQFF. Drawing the rest from reference TRBV7-9 and TRBJ2-1, the complete variable domain is DTGVSQNPRHKITKRGQNVTFRCDPISEHNRLYWYRQTLGQGPEFLTYFQNEAQLEKSRLLSDRFSAERPKGSFSTLEIQRTEQGDSAMYLCASSLGLAGGHNEQFFGPGTRLTVL.

This clonotype was picked up many times. This sequence joins TRBV7-8 and TRBJ1-5; TRBD1 agrees at 9 bases. The CDR3 loop spans 15 amino acids. CDR1 is SGHVS and CDR2 is FQNEAQ in the germline V gene. V dropped 5 bases and J dropped 3; count of bases not matched to a gene: 5. CDR3 loop: CASSRDRAINQPQHF. The CDR3 nucleotides are TGTGCCAGCAGCCGGGACAGGGCGATCAATCAGCCCCAGCATTTT.

This sequence joins TRBV7-8 and TRBJ1-2, with TRBD1 matching 7 bases. Germline CDR1 SGHVS, CDR2 FQNEAQ. Germline trimming cut 6 bases from V and 4 bases from J; bases unmatched to any gene: 14. The CDR3 has 16 residues. The CDR3 bases are TGTGCCAGCAGTCGCCTAACAGGGGCCCGAAGCTATGGCTACACCTTC. Amino acid sequence: CASSRLTGARSYGYTF.

The J gene is TRBJ2-7, the V gene TRBV12-3 or TRBV12-4; the D gene could be TRBD1 or TRBD2 (6 bases each). V gave up 4 bases and J gave up 4 bases, with 14 bases separating them. This CDR3 is 14 amino acids long. The CDR3: CASSSGAAAYEQYF. CDR3 sequence (DNA): TGTGCCAGCAGTTCGGGGGCGGCAGCTTACGAGCAGTACTTC.

At least ten counts were recorded for this clonotype. The rearrangement joins TRBV9 to TRBJ2-1, with D possibly TRBD2 on 6 matching bases. Germline loops: CDR1 SGDLS, CDR2 YYNGEE. The V and J ends lost 0 bases and 3 bases respectively, with 16 bases between them. This CDR3 spans 17 amino acids. DNA of the CDR3: TGTGCCAGCAGCGTAGGGGGGGTTGGCTCATTCTACAATGAGCAGTTCTTC. Its translation is CASSVGGVGSFYNEQFF.

The table lists this clonotype with many counts. The chain uses TRBV4-1 and TRBJ2-3; D not resolved. There are 21 residues in the CDR3. The germline gives CDR1 MGHRA, CDR2 YSYEKL. Trimming removed 2 bases from V and 0 bases from J, with 27 bases in between. Here the CDR3 DNA reads TGCGCCAGCAGCCAAAGGCCGAAGATTGGCGCCAAAGATACTAGCACAGATACGCAGTATTTT. Its protein is CASSQRPKIGAKDTSTDTQYF.

The sample holds many counts of this clonotype. The chain employs TRBV2 and TRBJ1-5; 10 nucleotides match TRBD1. Germline V gives CDR1 SNHLY, CDR2 FYNNEI. Trimming cost V 6 bases and J 3 bases; bases outside gene matches: 5. The CDR3 consists of 15 residues. CDR3 sequence reads: CASSPDRGSNQPQHF. The CDR3 DNA sequence: TGTGCCAGCAGCCCGGACAGGGGGTCCAATCAGCCCCAGCATTTT.

This clonotype was observed at least ten times. The rearrangement joins TRBV9 to TRBJ2-7; 10 positions match TRBD2. Germline CDR1 is SGDLS and CDR2 is YYNGEE. Losses at the gene ends were 2 bases for V and 3 bases for J; bases not matched to a gene: 5. CDR3 size: 15 residues. The DNA of the CDR3 is TGTGCCAGCAGCGTGAGCGGGGGGGCCAACTACGAGCAGTACTTC. The encoded protein is CASSVSGGANYEQYF.

This clonotype was found many times. This chain uses TRBV5-1 with TRBJ2-7, with TRBD1 identical over 11 bases. The V and J ends lost 1 base and 0 bases, in that order; junction bases with no gene match: 6. The germline gives CDR1 SGHRS, CDR2 YFSETQ. The length of the CDR3 is 17 residues. The CDR3 DNA reads TGCGCCAGCAGCTTGTCCCCGGGACAGGGGGACTCCTACGAGCAGTACTTC. It is translated as CASSLSPGQGDSYEQYF.